This TCR beta chain was captured in a study of PD-1 blockade in mismatch repair-deficient tumors. Study background: Enrolled about 2013-2016, patients had progressing, pretreated mismatch repair-deficient cancers of approximately 13 types.

Findings and caveats of the study: Tumor-resident clones, often undetectable pretreatment in blood, expanded then contracted after pembrolizumab.

Generated by immunoSEQ multiplex PCR, the TCRdb table keeps only in-frame clones and is missing some. The top ten clones hold roughly 1.8% of a sample with 15,000 or so clones, approximately 82% of them seen once. The trim removed 5 bases at V and 5 bases at J, leaving 7 bases unmatched. CDR3 length: 14 amino acids. CDR1 is MDHEN, CDR2 SYDVKM, per germline. A remark on this clone: Its specificity is unknown.

Mismatch repair deficiency was confirmed in all patients, by PCR or immunohistochemistry. Sequencing used PBMCs, obtained around 15 weeks after starting pembrolizumab. The chain carries TRBV28 and TRBJ2-7, with TRBD2 matching 9 bases. This receptor was identified in an adult with mismatch repair-deficient cancer. The CDR3 bases are TGTGCCAGCAGTCCCGGGACTAGCCGCCACGAGCAGTACTTC. Translation gives CASSPGTSRHEQYF.